This T cell receptor beta chain was documented in a study of T-cell memory formation after mild COVID-19 (dated by TCRdb to the early 2020s). Background for the entire study: TCR sequence clusters from the two donors were found to be largely donor specific. In a couple of donors, T-cell clones that expanded and contracted after mild COVID-19 were followed by sequencing TCRalpha and TCRbeta repertoires longitudinally. Two young, previously healthy adult volunteers, one female and one male, were included in the cohort.

This clonotype occurred a few times. Its antigen is unknown. Base qualities were left out, and no much larger clone turns up one base away. What the work shows at the level of the full study, not this receptor alone: The second-wave clones that peaked on day 37 were not confirmed to be SARS-CoV-2 specific. Contracting CD4+ clones were located mainly in the CM and EM memory subsets, whereas CD8+ clones were found to be enriched in EMRA. The study included only a couple of mild cases, and larger cohorts that include severe cases with pre-infection samples were judged to be necessary. Balanced CD4/CD8 phenotypes were observed for clones contracting from day 15 to 85, whereas a bias towards CD4+ was observed for a second wave of clones expanding from day 15 to 37. Some responding clones were found in pre-infection memory, which suggests that pre-existing cross-reactive memory T cells took part in the SARS-CoV-2 response.

Ficoll-Paque density gradient centrifugation was used to isolate PBMCs. The listed sequencing device is Illumina NovaSeq 6000. TCRalpha and TCRbeta cDNA libraries were constructed by 5'RACE with constant-segment primers, with sample barcodes and unique molecular identifiers being introduced. RNA was extracted from every sample with Trizol reagent. The libraries were amplified in two PCR steps, and the second step added a second sample barcode and Illumina TruSeq adapters. Sequencing of the libraries was done on an Illumina NovaSeq, producing 2 x 150 bp paired-end reads. On the authors' methods: Reads were demultiplexed and collapsed into UMI-guided consensus sequences with migec v1.2.7. With mixcr v2.1.11, UMI consensuses were aligned to TRA and TRB V and J templates and assembled into clonotypes. Expanded or contracted clonotypes were those called significant by both edgeR and NoisET, with noise models trained on biological replicates. For edgeR calls, a false discovery rate-adjusted p below 0.01 and a log2 fold-change threshold of 1 were applied. PCA with hierarchical clustering of max-normalized trajectories of the 1000 most abundant clonotypes was used as exploratory dynamics analysis. Separately sequenced CD4+ and CD8+ repertoires were used to assign a CD4 or CD8 phenotype to each responding clone. TCRdb trimmed the raw reads at Q25, called clones with MiXCR and kept productive beta chains. CDR3 protein duplicates are merged, each entry listing the most common genes and DNA. The V and J calls shown here were made by TCRdb, not taken from the authors' results. The sample includes under 250,000 distinct CDR3 sequences, with approximately 15% observed a single time. The ten largest clones add up to 2% to 2.5% of the sample.

The CDR3 holds 13 amino acids from the cysteine to the phenylalanine. This entry keeps only the CDR3 DNA: 39 bases, framed from base 1. Unmatched junction bases come to 3, with V trimmed by 7 bases and J by 8 bases. From a lookup of the germline V gene, CDR1 and CDR2 are SNHLY and FYNNEI. This chain joins TRBV2 to TRBJ1-6; TRBD1 lines up with 9 middle nucleotides. The TCR sequence derives from an adult woman who had mild COVID-19 (a few samples of this study predate the infection). The sample titles of this study are shuffled in the database, so cell type and time point are left out; the donor was told from shared clones. Sequencing was carried out using PBMCs or a T cell subset sorted from them (not recorded which). This receptor carries the CDR3 CASKRDRDSPLHF. The nucleotides are TGTGCCAGCAAGAGGGACAGGGATTCACCCCTCCACTTT.